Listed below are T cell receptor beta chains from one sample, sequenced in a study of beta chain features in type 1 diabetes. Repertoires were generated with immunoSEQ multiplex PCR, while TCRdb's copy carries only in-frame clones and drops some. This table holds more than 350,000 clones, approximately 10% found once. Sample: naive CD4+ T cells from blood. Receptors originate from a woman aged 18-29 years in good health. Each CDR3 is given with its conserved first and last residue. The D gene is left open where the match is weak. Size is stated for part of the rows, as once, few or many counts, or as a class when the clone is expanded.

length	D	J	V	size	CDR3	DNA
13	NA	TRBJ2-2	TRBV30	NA	CAWSVGRTGELFF	TGTGCCTGGAGTGTGGGTAGAACCGGGGAGCTGTTTTTT
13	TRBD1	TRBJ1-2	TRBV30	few	CAYKDRGSGGYTF	TGTGCCTACAAGGACAGGGGTTCGGGAGGCTACACCTTC
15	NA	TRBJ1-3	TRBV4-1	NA	CASSLTGGSGNTIYF	TGCGCCAGCAGCCTGACAGGCGGCTCTGGAAACACCATATATTTT
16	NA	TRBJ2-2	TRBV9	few	CARKDRSPPGTGELFF	TGTGCCAGGAAGGATCGATCACCCCCGGGCACCGGGGAGCTGTTTTTT
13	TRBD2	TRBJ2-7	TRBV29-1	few	CSVAGGGYYEQYF	TGCAGCGTTGCTGGCGGGGGATACTACGAGCAGTACTTC
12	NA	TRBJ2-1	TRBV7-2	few	CASSLTGRGQFF	TGTGCCAGCAGCTTAACGGGCAGGGGCCAGTTCTTC
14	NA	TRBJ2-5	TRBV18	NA	CASSPLRTQETQYF	TGTGCCAGCTCACCACTGCGAACCCAAGAGACCCAGTACTTC
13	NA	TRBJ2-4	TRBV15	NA	CATSGRGVNIQYF	TGTGCCACCAGCGGCAGGGGAGTGAACATTCAGTACTTC
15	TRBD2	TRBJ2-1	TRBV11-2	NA	CASSPGLAGYNEQFF	TGTGCCAGCAGCCCTGGACTAGCGGGGTATAATGAGCAGTTCTTC
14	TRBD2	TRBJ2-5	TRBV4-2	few	CASSQGLAGETQYF	TGTGCCAGCAGCCAAGGACTAGCGGGAGAGACCCAGTACTTC
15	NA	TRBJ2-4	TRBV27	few	CASSLSVFGKNIQYF	TGTGCCAGCAGTTTATCTGTGTTCGGGAAAAACATTCAGTACTTC
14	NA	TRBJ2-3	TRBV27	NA	CASSSSASTDTQYF	TGTGCCAGCAGTTCCTCCGCTAGCACAGATACGCAGTATTTT
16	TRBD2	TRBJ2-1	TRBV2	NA	CASSQGLAGGHNEQFF	TGTGCCAGCAGCCAGGGACTAGCGGGGGGGCACAATGAGCAGTTCTTC
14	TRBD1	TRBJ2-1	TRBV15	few	CATTGTGKFNEQFF	TGTGCCACAACCGGGACAGGGAAATTCAATGAGCAGTTCTTC
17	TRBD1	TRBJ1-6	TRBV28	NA	CASSPTDRESYNSPLHF	TGTGCCAGCAGTCCGACCGACAGGGAGTCCTATAATTCACCCCTCCACTTT
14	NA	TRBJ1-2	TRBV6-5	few	CASSYHYVGYGYTF	TGTGCCAGCAGTTACCACTACGTCGGGTATGGCTACACCTTC
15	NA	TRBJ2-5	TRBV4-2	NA	CASSQETGRGETQYF	TGTGCCAGCAGCCAAGAGACGGGGCGCGGAGAGACCCAGTACTTC
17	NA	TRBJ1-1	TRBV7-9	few	CASSLMMGRPANTEAFF	TGTGCCAGCAGCTTAATGATGGGAAGGCCAGCGAACACTGAAGCTTTCTTT
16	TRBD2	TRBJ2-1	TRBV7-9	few	CASSSTGLAGNNEQFF	TGTGCCAGCAGCTCCACCGGACTAGCGGGCAACAATGAGCAGTTCTTC
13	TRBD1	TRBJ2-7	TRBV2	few	CASTLGQGLEQYF	TGTGCCAGCACCCTAGGACAGGGCCTCGAGCAGTACTTC
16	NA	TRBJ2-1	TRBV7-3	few	CASSLAAVSSYNEQFF	TGTGCCAGCAGCTTAGCAGCGGTTAGCTCCTACAATGAGCAGTTCTTC
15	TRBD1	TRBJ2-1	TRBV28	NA	CASSLGGTGYNEQFF	TGTGCCAGCAGTTTAGGGGGGACAGGCTACAATGAGCAGTTCTTC
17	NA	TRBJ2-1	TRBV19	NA	CASSTGPGRTSYNEQFF	TGTGCCAGTAGTACCGGGCCCGGGCGGACCTCCTACAATGAGCAGTTCTTC
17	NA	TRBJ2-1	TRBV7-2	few	CASSPLRVATVYNEQFF	TGTGCCAGCAGCCCCCTCCGGGTGGCGACGGTATACAATGAGCAGTTCTTC
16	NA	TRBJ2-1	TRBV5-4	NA	CASSLGGAQSYNEQFF	TGTGCCAGCAGCTTGGGCGGAGCGCAGTCCTACAATGAGCAGTTCTTC
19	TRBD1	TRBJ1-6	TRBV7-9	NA	CASSFNRGPLSSYNSPLHF	TGTGCCAGCAGCTTTAACAGGGGACCCCTAAGCTCCTATAATTCACCCCTCCACTTT
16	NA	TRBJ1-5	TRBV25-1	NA	CASSESDWYSNQPQHF	TGTGCCAGCAGTGAATCTGACTGGTATAGCAATCAGCCCCAGCATTTT
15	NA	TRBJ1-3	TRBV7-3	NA	CASSSQGPPGNTIYF	TGTGCCAGCAGCTCACAGGGCCCCCCTGGAAACACCATATATTTT
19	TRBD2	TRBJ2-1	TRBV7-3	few	CASSLTRGLTSGRTYEQFF	TGTGCCAGCAGCTTAACAAGGGGTTTGACTAGCGGGAGAACCTATGAGCAGTTCTTC
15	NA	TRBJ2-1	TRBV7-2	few	CASSLSASVSNEQFF	TGTGCCAGCAGCTTAAGTGCTAGCGTATCCAATGAGCAGTTCTTC
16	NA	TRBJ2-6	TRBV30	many	CAWLGGKGTGANVLTF	TGTGCCTGGCTGGGCGGAAAGGGTACTGGGGCCAACGTCCTGACTTTC
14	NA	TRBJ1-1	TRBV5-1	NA	CASSLDGGSTEAFF	TGCGCCAGCAGCTTGGACGGGGGAAGCACTGAAGCTTTCTTT
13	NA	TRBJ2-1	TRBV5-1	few	CASSPQEYNEQFF	TGCGCCAGCAGCCCACAGGAGTACAATGAGCAGTTCTTC
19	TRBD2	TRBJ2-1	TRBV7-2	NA	CASSSVRGVGGSSYNEQFF	TGTGCCAGCAGCTCCGTACGGGGCGTGGGCGGGAGCTCCTACAATGAGCAGTTCTTC
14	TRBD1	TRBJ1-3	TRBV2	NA	CASRDRGQGNTIYF	TGTGCCAGCAGGGACAGGGGGCAAGGAAACACCATATATTTT
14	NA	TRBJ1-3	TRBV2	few	CASRKTDSGNTIYF	TGTGCCAGCAGGAAGACTGACTCTGGAAACACCATATATTTT
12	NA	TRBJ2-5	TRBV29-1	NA	CSVDGFQETQYF	TGCAGCGTTGATGGTTTCCAAGAGACCCAGTACTTC
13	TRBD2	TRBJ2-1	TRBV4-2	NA	CASRQAGVNEQFF	TGTGCCAGCAGACAAGCGGGAGTCAATGAGCAGTTCTTC
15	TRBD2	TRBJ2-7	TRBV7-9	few	CASSLDGTRIYEQYF	TGTGCCAGCAGCTTAGACGGGACTAGAATCTACGAGCAGTACTTC
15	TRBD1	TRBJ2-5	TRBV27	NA	CASSSQGAPWETQYF	TGTGCCAGCAGTTCTCAGGGGGCGCCGTGGGAGACCCAGTACTTC
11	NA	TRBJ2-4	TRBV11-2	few	CASSDREIQYF	TGTGCCAGCAGCGACCGCGAGATTCAGTACTTC
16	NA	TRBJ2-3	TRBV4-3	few	CASSQDGLWGTDTQYF	TGCGCCAGCAGCCAAGACGGCCTTTGGGGCACAGATACGCAGTATTTT
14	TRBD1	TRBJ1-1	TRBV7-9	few	CASTAGQMNTEAFF	TGTGCCAGCACCGCGGGACAGATGAACACTGAAGCTTTCTTT
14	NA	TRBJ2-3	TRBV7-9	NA	CASRLGVPADTQYF	TGTGCCAGCAGATTGGGCGTCCCCGCGGATACGCAGTATTTT
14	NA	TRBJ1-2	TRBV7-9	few	CASSFGQTNYGYTF	TGTGCCAGCAGCTTTGGACAGACTAACTATGGCTACACCTTC
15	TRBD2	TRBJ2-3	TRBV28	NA	CASSDSGGLADTQYF	TGTGCCAGCAGCGATAGCGGGGGCCTCGCGGATACGCAGTATTTT
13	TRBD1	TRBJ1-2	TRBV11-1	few	CASSRGQGYGYTF	TGTGCCAGCAGCCGAGGACAGGGCTATGGCTACACCTTC
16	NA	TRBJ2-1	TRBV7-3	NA	CASSLYVSSSYNEQFF	TGTGCCAGCAGCTTATACGTCTCCAGCTCCTACAATGAGCAGTTCTTC
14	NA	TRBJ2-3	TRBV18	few	CASSPPRDSDTQYF	TGTGCCAGCTCACCACCGCGGGACTCAGATACGCAGTATTTT
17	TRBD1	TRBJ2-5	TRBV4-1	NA	CASSLQPHRDSQETQYF	TGCGCCAGCAGCCTTCAGCCGCACCGGGACAGCCAAGAGACCCAGTACTTC
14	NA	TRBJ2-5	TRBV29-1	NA	CSIWGQGFRETQYF	TGCAGCATCTGGGGGCAGGGGTTTCGCGAGACCCAGTACTTC
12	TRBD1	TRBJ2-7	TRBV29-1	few	CSVGQGAGEQYF	TGCAGCGTCGGACAGGGGGCTGGCGAGCAGTACTTC
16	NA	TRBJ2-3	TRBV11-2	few	CASSRERGRDTDTQYF	TGTGCCAGCAGCAGGGAGCGAGGGCGGGACACAGATACGCAGTATTTT
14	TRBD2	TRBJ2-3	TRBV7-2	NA	CASSPARGADTQYF	TGTGCCAGCAGCCCCGCCCGGGGGGCAGATACGCAGTATTTT